Presented here are 8 T cell receptor beta chains from one specimen sequenced in a study of cytomegalovirus exposure and HLA in healthy donors (dated by TCRdb to 2016 to 2017). The library was produced with the immunoSEQ multiplex PCR assay. TCRdb stores this immuneACCESS table with in-frame sequences only. Part of the clones is absent; in the studies checked, under half of the shortfall reflects unresolved V genes, and no reason is known for the rest. The sample yields roughly 75,000 clones; 94% were counted once. Of the sample, 2.1% is held by the ten largest clones. Specimen: PBMCs. These receptors all stem from a woman under 30 in good health and CMV-seronegative.

The V gene is TRBV13, the J gene TRBJ2-7; TRBD1 matches at 7 bases. The CDR3 extends over 15 amino acids. J lost 4 bases, V lost 5 bases, and 11 bases had no gene match. Germline CDR1 and CDR2: PRHDT and FYEKMQ (reference sequence). CDR3 DNA: TGTGCCAGCAGCCAAAGCGACAGGGTTCGGTACGAGCAGTACTTC. As protein: CASSQSDRVRYEQYF.

The chain has TRBV6-5 and TRBJ2-1; 11 nucleotides align to TRBD1. Trimming at V came to 4 bases and at J to 4 bases, leaving 6 bases not matched to a gene. The CDR3 sequence is 16 residues long. CDR1 MNHEY and CDR2 SVGAGI come from the germline V gene. This CDR3 is CASSSTGTGGYNEQFF. CDR3 nucleotides: TGTGCCAGCAGTTCCACCGGGACAGGGGGTTACAATGAGCAGTTCTTC.

V gene TRBV27 combines with J gene TRBJ1-3; D gene uncertain. CDR3 length equals 18 residues. The germline V gene encodes CDR1 MNHEY and CDR2 SMNVEV (reference sequence). Trimming cost V 0 bases and J 3 bases, with 18 bases left between them. This chain's CDR3 is CASSLSWAATSVGNTIYF. The DNA of the CDR3 is TGTGCCAGCAGTTTATCGTGGGCAGCTACATCGGTTGGAAACACCATATATTTT.

J is TRBJ2-7 and V is TRBV7-6, with D maybe TRBD2 (5 bases). From germline, CDR1 is SGHVS and CDR2 FNYEAQ. The ends were cut back, 4 bases at V and 5 bases at J, with 12 bases in the middle. This CDR3 comprises 13 residues. The CDR3 loop reads CASSSGLADEQYF. CDR3 bases: TGTGCCAGCAGCTCCGGCCTAGCAGACGAGCAGTACTTC.

The genes are TRBV11-2 and TRBJ2-1, with 10 bases that match TRBD2. Trimming cost V 5 bases and J 5 bases; bases outside gene matches: 6. The germline gives CDR1 SGHAT, CDR2 FQNNGV. The CDR3 spans 15 residues. CDR3 sequence (DNA): TGTGCCAGCAGCCCGAGCGGGGGGGGCCACAATGAGCAGTTCTTC. Amino acid sequence: CASSPSGGGHNEQFF.

The chain couples TRBV4-3 to TRBJ2-3; 7 bases align to TRBD2. V trimming: 0 bases; J trimming: 6 bases; junction bases outside the gene matches: 12. CDR3 length: 17 residues. CDR1 and CDR2 from the germline V gene are LGHNA and YSLEER. This CDR3 is CASSQDPSPDSGDTQYF. The CDR3 DNA reads as TGCGCCAGCAGCCAAGATCCTTCCCCTGATAGCGGGGATACGCAGTATTTT.

The genes are TRBV27 and TRBJ1-1, with 7 bases lining up with TRBD1. Germline CDR1 is MNHEY and CDR2 is SMNVEV (reference sequence). With V trimmed by 6 bases and J by 7 bases, 11 bases remained unmatched. The CDR3 extends over 14 amino acids. The CDR3 bases are TGTGCCAGCAGCCTAGGGACAGAGCCCCTTGAAGCTTTCTTT. Protein product: CASSLGTEPLEAFF.

V and J are TRBV6-4 and TRBJ2-2; D gene unclear. The V end lost 4 bases, the J end lost 0 bases, and 12 bases lay between the germline ends. The CDR3 totals 16 residues. The germline CDR1 and CDR2 sequences are MRHNA and SNTAGT. CDR3 in DNA: TGTGCCAGCAGTGTTGACAAAACTCCGAACACCGGGGAGCTGTTTTTT. It specifies CASSVDKTPNTGELFF.